This T cell receptor beta chain originates from a study of cytomegalovirus exposure and HLA in healthy donors. Vbeta (60) and Jbeta (13) primers were used in the PCR. Repertoires were generated with immunoSEQ multiplex PCR, while TCRdb's copy carries only in-frame clones and drops some. The data contain approximately 150,000 clones, about 70% of them singletons. CDR3 length equals 13 residues. Germline V gene sequence: CDR1 PRHDT, CDR2 FYEKMQ (reference sequence). Germline trimming cut 2 bases from V and 12 bases from J; bases unmatched to any gene: 9. This clone was recorded a few times. Its cognate antigen is unknown. Findings and limits, study-wide: Upon later analysis, HLA-associated TCR beta chains proved more clonally expanded than other, equally common chains. Roughly uniform sequencing depth across donors was assumed, possibly incorrectly.

This receptor was identified in a man in his fifties or sixties in good health and CMV-seronegative. The sequenced material came from PBMCs. The chain joins TRBV13 to TRBJ2-7, with TRBD2 matching 8 bases. The CDR3 sequence is CASSLRLAREMYF. As DNA, the CDR3 is TGTGCCAGCAGCTTACGACTAGCGAGGGAGATGTACTTC.